Below, one TCR beta chain is given with its context. Its antigen is still unknown. It has no much larger one-base neighbor in the sample; base qualities were not kept. In total, just over 650 healthy bone marrow donors made up the cohort. At the time of sampling, every cohort member was nominally healthy, though immune exposures that went unrecorded were likely present. The donor tested CMV seropositive and was one of the 289 seropositive cohort members. Every donor gave a peripheral blood sample, and the peripheral blood mononuclear cells from that sample were used for TCR beta sequencing. Genomic DNA extraction from the blood cell samples was performed with the Qiagen DNeasy Blood Extraction Kit. This record comes from a study of cytomegalovirus exposure and HLA in healthy donors (dated by TCRdb to between 2016 and 2019). At the level of the whole study: An earlier analysis of 587 of the donors reported 250 to 350 Gb of sequence data and roughly 120 million unique TCR beta sequences obtained from around 170 million T cells. Roughly 300 gigabases of sequencing data and approximately 84 million unique TCR sequences were included in an early release covering about 620 HLA-typed donors. Of the 300 to 450 genotyped donors, approximately 81% were placed in the genetic ancestry cluster associated with self-reported Caucasian donors. The study was designed to test whether signatures of past pathogen exposure could be identified by cataloging public T cell receptors. The T cell repertoires of roughly 660 subjects were profiled by immunosequencing and related to cytomegalovirus serostatus. Along with the roughly 670-subject first cohort, a separate validation cohort of over 90 different subjects was used. High-throughput TCR immunosequencing, statistical association of individual TCRs with disease status, and machine learning were combined to predict cytomegalovirus infection status. In a later analysis, previously published TCR beta repertoires from 550 to 700 donors were re-analyzed and high-resolution HLA genotyping was added so that TCR occurrence patterns could be studied. Rather than using new phenotypic data, the later analysis identified candidate immune exposures from TCR beta sequences and from how often those sequences occurred across donors. To decide whether each TCR beta V gene segment behaved as functional or pseudogenic, an earlier analysis of some 570 of the donors relied on high-throughput TCR beta sequencing. Alongside the repertoire data, information on donor age, sex, ethnicity and CMV serostatus was compiled. A later genetic analysis took genome-wide SNP genotypes for about three fifths of the 666 donors and used that subset as a discovery cohort. All discovery cohort repertoires had been generated on a single sequencing platform. Class I and class II HLA loci were covered by the typing at four-digit resolution. The number of donors typed differed by locus, with roughly 620-630 for A, B, C, DRB1 and DQB1, around 560 for DQA1, 600 to 610 for DPA1, and around 460 for DPB1. Four or five DR-DQ haplotypes were treated as single units for association and clustering because of strong linkage in the cohort. Among 350 to 400 genotyped donors of the cohort, an average of about 240,000 unique TCR beta nucleotide sequences were sequenced per donor, roughly 20% of them non-productive. What the research found in general, with its limitations: Linkage disequilibrium might explain the correlated functional status among segregating V segments, but an unknown experimental factor could not be ruled out. This cohort had only TCR beta chains sequenced, and the lack of alpha or paired-chain data limited which features could be detected. At a false discovery rate of 0.05, a later analysis linked under 20,000 TCR beta sequences to specific HLA alleles. A later genetic analysis associated a missense DCLRE1C variant with V-gene and J-gene trimming of TCR beta chains, and an independent cohort replicated the association. In a later analysis, HLA-associated TCR beta chains showed more clonal expansion and lower generation probabilities than non-associated chains that were equally common. The classifier was reported to diagnose cytomegalovirus status with high specificity and sensitivity in both the original cohort and the validation cohort. Compared with the approximately 670-donor mean, donors in an Asian-associated ancestry cluster had fewer N-insertions in productive TCRs, according to a later genetic analysis. An earlier analysis of several hundred of the donors showed that most TCR beta V segments appeared in productive rearrangements either about 90% or about 30% of the time, which broadly matched IMGT annotations. The sequencing pipeline was judged likely to have produced a cluster of highly shared sequence variants as a technical artifact. Several of the top co-occurrence clusters appeared to be linked to parvovirus B19, influenza, CMV and Epstein-Barr virus, according to a later analysis. Because counts were too low, seventeen rarely observed V segments, including chromosome 9 orphons, were left out of the earlier analysis of some 640 of the donors. Because some donors lacked HLA typing at each locus, the association tests relied only on the typed subset. The authors suggested that the approach could potentially be extended to other disease states and immunological phenotypes. Three of the identified cytomegalovirus-associated TCR beta chains were confirmed in vitro to be specific for cytomegalovirus antigens. While some public TCRs were present in many individuals, most TCR sequences turned up only very rarely across donors. A later analysis found that TCR association rates varied across HLA loci, with DRB1 alleles showing the most associated TCRs and HLA-C alleles the fewest. Some IMGT-functional V segments, including TRBV6-2 and TRBV6-3, could not be distinguished by the 87-base-pair reads and were therefore excluded. According to a later analysis, most CMV-associated TCR beta chains appeared to be HLA-restricted, and the HLA associations seemed to be driven largely by CMV exposure. Strong co-occurrence of HLA alleles, especially DR and DQ, made assigning TCR associations to individual alleles difficult. The study gave a list of some 150 TCR beta chains associated with cytomegalovirus. Roughly uniform sequencing depth across donors was assumed in presence/absence analyses, although this assumption may not hold. A further reported finding was that TCR beta sequences accurately predicted the HLA-A and HLA-B alleles for most subjects in the first cohort. For the cohort, immune exposure information was limited to CMV serostatus.

The CDR3 starts with the cysteine, ends with the phenylalanine, and has 15 residues. The entry retains the CDR3 DNA only, 45 bases that are in frame from base 1. The germline V gene gives CDR1 as MNHEY and CDR2 as SVGAGI. V is cut by 0 bases and J by 8 bases, and the space between the germline ends is 16 bases. The library was generated by the immunoSEQ multiplex PCR assay. A mixture of 60 forward primers for TCR Vbeta segments and 13 reverse primers for TCR Jbeta segments was used in the multiplex PCR. Amplification of the CDR3 region of rearranged TCR beta genes was performed with a multiplex PCR assay on genomic DNA. On the Illumina HiSeq System, the amplified TCR beta libraries were sequenced as 87-base-pair reads. In the authors' own workflow: A later analysis tallied 70 million to 100 million unique TCR beta chains across the 660 or so repertoires, and about 12 million of those chains were shared by two or more donors. Raw reads were error-corrected and collapsed into unique sequences with a nearest-neighbor algorithm that merged closely related sequences to remove PCR and sequencing errors. To assign V, D and J gene segments, CDR3 sequences were aligned to IMGT reference sequences. Each retained sequence needed at least a six-nucleotide match to both a V gene segment and a J gene segment. Rearrangements were classified as productive when the CDR3 lacked stop codons and remained in frame with V and J, and all other rearrangements were classified as non-productive. CDR3 was defined according to IMGT convention as the region running from the second conserved V-encoded cysteine to the conserved J-encoded phenylalanine. Sequences without an unambiguous match to a single V gene segment were excluded from the earlier analysis of about 600 of the donors. An earlier analysis of about 600 of the donors called V segments functional above 56.7% productive rearrangements and segregating when the between-donor standard deviation exceeded 5%. A statistical classification framework was built for diagnosing cytomegalovirus status from the catalog of TCR beta chain sequences. V and J gene assignment, in a later analysis, came from comparing TCR nucleotide sequences with IMGT/GENE-DB human TR gene sequences. Using the TCRdist pipeline, a later analysis assigned CDR3 sequences along with most-parsimonious VDJ recombination scenarios. In a later analysis, each TCR beta chain was defined by its CDR3 amino acid sequence together with its V-gene family, and reads without a unique V-gene family were excluded. A later analysis removed 592 highly shared, low-generation-probability nucleotide sequences to deal with suspected cross-contamination and a sequencing artifact. For each public chain, a later analysis derived a clonal expansion index from normalized ranks of inferred template counts within each repertoire. In a later analysis, generation probabilities were computed with a VDJ recombination model fitted to out-of-frame rearrangements, and the resulting probabilities were checked against IGoR. In a later analysis, hypergeometric tests were used to score TCR-TCR, TCR-HLA and TCR-CMV co-occurrence, with a repertoire-size bias correction applied to TCR pairs. False discovery rates were estimated in a later analysis by permuting HLA or CMV assignments 20 times. A later analysis grouped co-occurring TCRs with DBSCAN, adding TCRdist sequence similarity when clustering within HLA-allele-positive subsets. For co-occurrence clustering, repertoires with fewer than 30,000 or more than 120,000 public chains were excluded, along with roughly 5 repertoires with anomalous nucleotide sharing. Held by TCRdb, this immuneACCESS table contains in-frame sequences only and omits some clones. Under half of the omission traces to an unresolved V gene where checked; the cause of the rest is unknown. Clone size and the V and J calls come from that table; the DNA yielded D and trimming. This sample has some 40,000 clones in its table, and roughly 63% of those were observed once. The top ten hold 12% of the sample.

The clonotype originates from a man aged 55 to 69 in good health and CMV-seropositive. The rearranged chain carries TRBV6-5 and TRBJ1-2; tentative D gene TRBD1, with 6 bases matching. Sequenced sample: PBMCs. The CDR3 protein is CASSYSGQGYDGYTF. The DNA reads TGTGCCAGCAGTTACTCAGGGCAGGGGTATGACGGCTACACCTTC.